The text below deals with one T cell receptor beta chain. What it binds is not known. A second PCR, run for about 6 to 11 cycles, used a sample-barcoded 5' primer plus a J-beta primer mix. Using its own MiXCR run on the 5' RACE reads, TCRdb lists one record per CDR3 protein. The data show 1.5 million to 2 million distinct CDR3 sequences, with approximately 50% seen just once and around 2.1% held by the top ten. Peripheral blood from each donor was collected in a volume of approximately 9.5 milliliters. With each sample, at least 5 micrograms of total RNA were extracted. This sample was included in a study of blood T cells in healthy people across ages. Findings and limits, study-wide: Roughly linearly, TCR beta diversity per million T cells fell as age increased. Higher naive T cell percentage went strongly together with higher TCR beta diversity.

The receptor's source is a woman in her 40s in good health. The sample comprised blood.

In nucleotides, the CDR3 is TGCAGCGTTGAAATTTCAGCTAACTATGGCTACACCTTC. It codes for CSVEISANYGYTF. The rearrangement joins TRBV29-1 to TRBJ1-2; D is unclear. CDR1 SQVTM and CDR2 ANQGSEA come from the germline V gene. The CDR3 runs 13 residues. V gave up 2 bases and J gave up 0 bases, with 7 bases separating them.